The rows below give T cell receptor beta chains drawn from one sample of a study of blood T cell repertoires in COVID-19. Clones were sequenced by immunoSEQ multiplex PCR, and TCRdb holds only the in-frame ones, with some missing. Of about 200,000 clones in the sample, roughly nine tenths were seen once. Sequences were obtained from peripheral blood. Receptors were obtained from a woman aged 70-85 years with acute or convalescent COVID-19. Each CDR3 is given with its conserved first and last residue. D genes are given only for firm matches.

j_gene | d_gene | v_gene | CDR3aa | CDR3nt
TRBJ1-5 | - | TRBV10-3 | CAISRQEAQPQHF | TGTGCCATCAGCCGACAGGAAGCCCAGCCCCAGCATTTT
TRBJ1-5 | - | TRBV5-5 | CASSLSDQPQHF | TGTGCCAGCAGCTTGTCCGATCAGCCCCAGCATTTT
TRBJ1-2 | TRBD1 | TRBV7-3 | CASSPTGQVRGYTF | TGTGCCAGCAGCCCGACGGGACAGGTCCGGGGCTACACCTTC
TRBJ1-1 | - | TRBV11-3 | CASSLETWGDYTEAFF | TGTGCCAGCAGCTTAGAAACGTGGGGGGATTACACTGAAGCTTTCTTT
TRBJ2-3 | TRBD2 | TRBV5-1 | CASRLAGVDTQYF | TGCGCCAGCAGGCTAGCGGGAGTGGATACGCAGTATTTT
TRBJ2-2 | - | TRBV9 | CASSVEGTGELFF | TGTGCCAGCAGCGTAGAGGGGACCGGGGAGCTGTTTTTT
TRBJ2-5 | TRBD1 | TRBV5-1 | CASSLQGMETQYF | TGCGCCAGCAGCTTACAGGGGATGGAGACCCAGTACTTC
TRBJ2-3 | - | TRBV6-5 | CASRGSQGRTDTQYF | TGTGCCAGCAGGGGATCCCAGGGCCGGACAGATACGCAGTATTTT
TRBJ1-2 | - | TRBV3-1/TRBV3-2 | CASSFGQSYGYTF | TGTGCCAGCAGTTTTGGACAGTCCTATGGCTACACCTTC
TRBJ2-7 | - | TRBV19 | CASSLLAGVGYEQYF | TGTGCCAGTAGTCTTCTTGCAGGGGTCGGCTACGAGCAGTACTTC
TRBJ2-6 | TRBD2 | TRBV15 | CATGTSGSSGANVLTF | TGTGCCACCGGGACTAGCGGGAGCTCTGGGGCCAACGTCCTGACTTTC
TRBJ2-2 | - | TRBV27 | CASSILLVGPNTGELFF | TGTGCCAGCAGTATCCTCCTCGTGGGCCCGAACACCGGGGAGCTGTTTTTT
TRBJ2-7 | TRBD1 | TRBV12-5 | CASAPGDRGSYEQYF | TGTGCTAGTGCCCCAGGGGACAGGGGATCCTACGAGCAGTACTTC